Listed below are T cell receptor beta chains from one sample, sequenced in a study of tumor and adjacent non-tumor tissue in lung cancer. TCRdb itself ran the multiplex PCR reads through MiXCR, one entry per CDR3 protein. The data hold fewer than 85,000 distinct CDR3 sequences, with roughly 76% observed a single time. Specimen: lung tumor tissue. The receptor set was obtained from a woman between 45 and 60 years old with non-small cell lung cancer. The CDR3 runs from the conserved cysteine through the conserved F or W. Each record gives: D gene, J gene, clone size, V gene, CDR3 protein, CDR3 DNA. The D gene is left open where the match is weak. Only part of the rows carry a size: once, few, many, or a class if the clone is expanded.

d_gene: .; j_gene: TRBJ1-1; abundance: .; v_gene: TRBV6-6; CDR3aa: CASSYSSEVAEAIF; CDR3nt: TGTGCCAGTAGTTACTCGAGCGAGGTCGCTGAAGCTATCTTT
d_gene: TRBD1; j_gene: TRBJ2-7; abundance: .; v_gene: TRBV11-2; CDR3aa: CAISCGTGVTYKQYF; CDR3nt: TGTGCCATCAGCTGCGGGACAGGGGTTACCTACAAGCAGTACTTC
d_gene: .; j_gene: TRBJ1-2; abundance: .; v_gene: TRBV29-1; CDR3aa: CSVPGIQSGYTF; CDR3nt: TGTAGCGTCCCCGGTATACAAAGTGGCTACACCTTC
d_gene: .; j_gene: TRBJ1-4; abundance: .; v_gene: TRBV4-2; CDR3aa: CTSSQVQGAREKLFF; CDR3nt: TGTACTAGCAGCCAAGTCCAAGGGGCCCGGGAAAAACTGTTTTTT
d_gene: .; j_gene: TRBJ2-3; abundance: .; v_gene: TRBV11-1; CDR3aa: CARTGTWMDTQYF; CDR3nt: TGTGCCCGCACAGGGACATGGATGGATACGCAGTATTTT
d_gene: TRBD2; j_gene: TRBJ2-7; abundance: .; v_gene: TRBV4-1; CDR3aa: CASSQDRRTSWRIGQYF; CDR3nt: TGCGCCAGCAGCCAAGATAGGAGGACTAGCTGGAGAATCGGGCAGTACTTC
d_gene: .; j_gene: TRBJ2-1; abundance: large; v_gene: TRBV11-2; CDR3aa: CASSLGHYQQFF; CDR3nt: TGTGCCAGCAGCTTGGGACACTACCAGCAGTTCTTC
d_gene: .; j_gene: TRBJ2-2; abundance: .; v_gene: TRBV20-1; CDR3aa: CSARYPAGSGELSF; CDR3nt: TGCAGTGCTAGATACCCAGCAGGTTCCGGGGAGCTGTCTTTT
d_gene: .; j_gene: TRBJ2-7; abundance: once; v_gene: TRBV4-1; CDR3aa: CASSQVRVNRATNEQYF; CDR3nt: TGCGCCAGCAGCCAAGTTCGGGTTAACAGGGCTACCAACGAGCAATACTTC
d_gene: .; j_gene: TRBJ2-3; abundance: .; v_gene: TRBV7-9; CDR3aa: CDCSPFGGITDTQYF; CDR3nt: TGTGACTGCAGCCCCTTTGGGGGGATCACAGATACGCAGTATTTT
d_gene: .; j_gene: TRBJ2-7; abundance: .; v_gene: TRBV20-1; CDR3aa: CSAIVEGPNYEQYF; CDR3nt: TGCAGTGCTATAGTAGAGGGTCCCAACTACGAGCAGTACTTC
d_gene: TRBD2; j_gene: TRBJ2-1; abundance: medium-sized; v_gene: TRBV4-3; CDR3aa: CASSKTSGLAGAHEQFF; CDR3nt: TGCGCCAGCAGCAAGACTTCGGGACTAGCGGGAGCCCATGAGCAGTTCTTC
d_gene: .; j_gene: TRBJ2-3; abundance: .; v_gene: TRBV10-3; CDR3aa: CVIARGSTDTQCF; CDR3nt: TGTGTCATTGCACGGGGGAGCACAGATACGCAGTGTTTT
d_gene: .; j_gene: TRBJ2-3; abundance: .; v_gene: TRBV20-1; CDR3aa: CSASLGGRQHQYF; CDR3nt: TGCAGTGCTAGTTTGGGGGGAAGGCAGCACCAGTATTTT
d_gene: .; j_gene: TRBJ2-2; abundance: .; v_gene: TRBV6-1; CDR3aa: CPSSVDAANTGELFF; CDR3nt: TGTCCCAGCAGTGTTGACGCCGCGAACACAGGGGAGCTGTTTTTT
d_gene: .; j_gene: TRBJ2-2; abundance: .; v_gene: TRBV20-1; CDR3aa: CSASPSSWTGELFF; CDR3nt: TGCAGTGCTAGTCCCAGTAGCTGGACCGGGGAGCTGTTTTTT
d_gene: .; j_gene: TRBJ1-1; abundance: .; v_gene: TRBV20-1; CDR3aa: CIAREGGNTEAFF; CDR3nt: TGCATTGCCCGGGAGGGCGGGAACACTGAGGCTTTCTTT
d_gene: .; j_gene: TRBJ2-1; abundance: .; v_gene: TRBV20-1; CDR3aa: CSVGAGSSGSNEQFF; CDR3nt: TGCAGCGTTGGGGCCGGGAGTAGCGGAAGTAATGAGCAGTTCTTC
d_gene: .; j_gene: TRBJ1-6; abundance: .; v_gene: TRBV20-1; CDR3aa: CSARDKTETYNSPFHF; CDR3nt: TGCAGTGCTAGAGATAAAACAGAGACATATAATTCACCCTTCCACTTT
d_gene: TRBD2; j_gene: TRBJ2-1; abundance: many; v_gene: TRBV5-6; CDR3aa: CASSLGLAGVYEQFF; CDR3nt: TGTGCCAGCAGCTTAGGACTAGCGGGAGTGTATGAGCAGTTCTTC
d_gene: TRBD1; j_gene: TRBJ1-5; abundance: .; v_gene: TRBV4-3; CDR3aa: CASSQEIGAGGRNQSQHF; CDR3nt: TGCGCCAGCAGCCAAGAGATAGGCGCAGGGGGGCGCAATCAGTCCCAGCATTTT
d_gene: TRBD2; j_gene: TRBJ2-1; abundance: few; v_gene: TRBV4-2; CDR3aa: CASSQYLAELVEQFF; CDR3nt: TGTGCCAGCAGCCAATACCTAGCGGAGTTGGTTGAACAGTTCTTC
d_gene: TRBD2; j_gene: TRBJ2-1; abundance: few; v_gene: TRBV20-1; CDR3aa: CSAIRGLAGGPYNEQFF; CDR3nt: TGCAGTGCTATTCGCGGACTGGCGGGAGGGCCCTACAATGAGCAGTTCTTC
d_gene: .; j_gene: TRBJ2-6; abundance: many; v_gene: TRBV19; CDR3aa: CASSMTGANVLTF; CDR3nt: TGTGCCAGTAGTATGACCGGGGCCAACGTCCTGACTTTC
d_gene: .; j_gene: TRBJ2-5; abundance: once; v_gene: TRBV10-3; CDR3aa: CVIRRGRDETQYF; CDR3nt: TGTGTCATCAGACGGGGTAGGGATGAGACTCAGTACTTC
d_gene: .; j_gene: TRBJ2-3; abundance: .; v_gene: TRBV29-1; CDR3aa: CIAMIGLLTDTQYF; CDR3nt: TGCATCGCGATGATAGGGCTTCTCACAGATACGCAGTATTTT
d_gene: .; j_gene: TRBJ2-3; abundance: .; v_gene: TRBV28; CDR3aa: CANRPDSVRDTQYF; CDR3nt: TGTGCCAACAGACCCGACAGTGTCAGAGATACGCAGTATTTT
d_gene: .; j_gene: TRBJ1-2; abundance: .; v_gene: TRBV10-3; CDR3aa: CAISESWINYGYTF; CDR3nt: TGTGCCATCAGTGAATCCTGGATTAACTATGGCTATACCTTC
d_gene: TRBD2; j_gene: TRBJ2-3; abundance: many; v_gene: TRBV4-3; CDR3aa: CASSQVGSGTTDTQYF; CDR3nt: TGCGCCAGCAGCCAAGTTGGTAGCGGGACCACAGATACGCAGTATTTT
d_gene: .; j_gene: TRBJ1-1; abundance: .; v_gene: TRBV20-1; CDR3aa: CSSRINTETFF; CDR3nt: TGCAGTTCGAGGATTAACACTGAAACTTTCTTT
d_gene: .; j_gene: TRBJ2-5; abundance: .; v_gene: TRBV6-2/TRBV6-3; CDR3aa: CAISYGTGSEETQYF; CDR3nt: TGTGCCATCAGTTACGGTACCGGGAGCGAAGAGACCCAATACTTC
d_gene: .; j_gene: TRBJ2-1; abundance: once; v_gene: TRBV6-6; CDR3aa: CTSSYMDEQFF; CDR3nt: TGTACCAGTAGTTACATGGATGAGCAGTTCTTC
d_gene: .; j_gene: TRBJ2-1; abundance: .; v_gene: TRBV4-2; CDR3aa: CDSRQAGGGGEQFF; CDR3nt: TGTGACAGCCGCCAAGCCGGGGGAGGGGGTGAGCAGTTCTTC
d_gene: .; j_gene: TRBJ2-3; abundance: .; v_gene: TRBV20-1; CDR3aa: CSASSVSTDAQYF; CDR3nt: TGCAGTGCTAGTTCCGTAAGCACAGATGCGCAGTATTTT
d_gene: .; j_gene: TRBJ1-2; abundance: once; v_gene: TRBV20-1; CDR3aa: CSPKGVVYRYAF; CDR3nt: TGCAGTCCTAAGGGAGTCGTCTATCGCTACGCCTTC
d_gene: .; j_gene: TRBJ2-7; abundance: .; v_gene: TRBV11-2; CDR3aa: CASSPWADGSYEQYF; CDR3nt: TGTGCCAGCAGCCCTTGGGCTGACGGTTCGTACGAGCAGTACTTC
d_gene: TRBD1; j_gene: TRBJ2-3; abundance: .; v_gene: TRBV20-1; CDR3aa: CSARVGLEGAVTDTQYF; CDR3nt: TGCAGTGCTAGAGTAGGGCTAGAGGGGGCCGTCACAGATACGCAGTATTTT
d_gene: .; j_gene: TRBJ1-5; abundance: .; v_gene: TRBV28; CDR3aa: CGNTLGGDTQHF; CDR3nt: TGTGGCAACACCTTGGGGGGAGATACGCAGCATTTT
d_gene: TRBD1; j_gene: TRBJ2-5; abundance: once; v_gene: TRBV10-3; CDR3aa: CAICDRGTGETQYF; CDR3nt: TGTGCCATCTGTGACAGAGGGACAGGAGAAACCCAGTACTTC
d_gene: .; j_gene: TRBJ2-7; abundance: .; v_gene: TRBV11-2; CDR3aa: CASRLASGRMGPYEQYF; CDR3nt: TGTGCCAGCAGGTTAGCCTCGGGACGCATGGGGCCCTACGAGCAGTACTTC
d_gene: TRBD1; j_gene: TRBJ2-7; abundance: .; v_gene: TRBV28; CDR3aa: CASNFLTGGFCEQYF; CDR3nt: TGTGCCAGCAATTTTTTGACAGGGGGATTCTGCGAGCAGTACTTC